A selection of T cell receptor beta chains follows, all from one sample in a study of blood T cell repertoires in COVID-19. The repertoire was sequenced with immunoSEQ multiplex PCR; TCRdb's copy has only in-frame clones and lacks some. This table holds just over 60,000 clones, approximately 79% found once. What was sequenced was peripheral blood. All receptors derive from a man aged 60 to 69 with acute or convalescent COVID-19. CDR3s include the opening cysteine and the closing phenylalanine or tryptophan. The D gene is left open where the match is weak. The size field is filled for only some rows; it gives once, few, many or a size class.

clone_size	v_call	d_call	j_call	cdr3_aa	cdr3_nt
.	TRBV30	.	TRBJ1-1	CACLWGGEAFF	TGTGCCTGCCTCTGGGGGGGTGAAGCTTTCTTT
once	TRBV19	TRBD1	TRBJ2-7	CASTLGGQGSSYEQYF	TGTGCCAGTACCCTAGGGGGACAGGGGAGCTCCTACGAGCAGTACTTC
.	TRBV29-1	.	TRBJ2-2	CSARLVAGELFF	TGCAGCGCCCGACTTGTCGCCGGGGAGCTGTTTTTT
.	TRBV6-5	.	TRBJ2-7	CASSTMQGLNYEQYF	TGTGCCAGCAGTACCATGCAGGGCCTTAACTACGAGCAGTACTTC
medium-sized	TRBV7-9	.	TRBJ1-5	CASSLGGGVNQPQHF	TGTGCCAGCAGCTTAGGCGGGGGCGTCAATCAGCCCCAGCATTTT
.	TRBV30	.	TRBJ2-3	CAWSAGTQYF	TGTGCCTGGAGTGCCGGTACGCAGTATTTT
once	TRBV6-5	TRBD1	TRBJ1-1	CASSYWPGQKNTEAFF	TGTGCCAGCAGTTACTGGCCGGGACAGAAGAACACTGAAGCTTTCTTT
.	TRBV28	TRBD1	TRBJ1-5	CASRSRDRGYQPQHF	TGTGCCAGCAGATCTAGGGACAGGGGTTATCAGCCCCAGCATTTT
few	TRBV27	TRBD2	TRBJ2-7	CASSKLAGGPTPNYEQYF	TGTGCCAGCAGTAAACTAGCGGGAGGGCCCACACCCAACTACGAGCAGTACTTC
.	TRBV7-3	TRBD2	TRBJ2-3	CASSLGRAGTDTQYF	TGTGCCAGCAGCCTCGGGAGGGCCGGCACAGATACGCAGTATTTT
.	TRBV7-8	.	TRBJ2-5	CASSSYSILETQYF	TGTGCCAGCAGCTCCTACTCGATATTGGAGACCCAGTACTTC
.	TRBV24-1	.	TRBJ2-7	CATSDPKRAYEQYF	TGTGCCACCAGTGATCCAAAGCGAGCCTACGAGCAGTACTTC
.	TRBV19	.	TRBJ2-7	CASSIGHRNYEQYF	TGTGCCAGTAGTATCGGACATCGCAACTACGAGCAGTACTTC
few	TRBV10-3	.	TRBJ2-5	CAISDFTEQETQYF	TGTGCCATCAGTGATTTTACAGAACAAGAGACCCAGTACTTC
.	TRBV10-3	.	TRBJ1-1	CATRLARGVNTEAFF	TGTGCCACTAGACTAGCTCGGGGTGTGAACACTGAAGCTTTCTTT
.	TRBV19	TRBD2	TRBJ2-1	CASKWASGSMVQFF	TGTGCCAGTAAGTGGGCTAGCGGGAGTATGGTGCAGTTCTTC
.	TRBV19	TRBD1	TRBJ1-6	CASKGAGDNSPLHF	TGTGCCAGTAAGGGGGCAGGGGATAATTCACCCCTCCACTTT
few	TRBV6-1	TRBD2	TRBJ2-3	CASSVTGTSLTDTQYF	TGTGCCAGCAGTGTAACCGGGACTAGCCTCACAGATACGCAGTATTTT
.	TRBV5-5	.	TRBJ2-1	CASSPRAEQPYNEQFF	TGTGCCAGCAGTCCGCGAGCGGAGCAGCCCTACAATGAGCAGTTCTTC
.	TRBV11-2	.	TRBJ1-1	CASRPQGNTEAFF	TGTGCCAGCAGGCCACAGGGGAACACTGAAGCTTTCTTT
.	TRBV7-2	.	TRBJ2-3	CASSPTGYSTDTQYF	TGTGCCAGCAGCCCAACAGGGTATAGCACAGATACGCAGTATTTT
.	TRBV30	.	TRBJ1-6	CAWCFDSGGRMPLHF	TGTGCCTGGTGTTTCGACTCGGGGGGGCGAATGCCCCTCCACTTT
.	TRBV5-4	.	TRBJ1-4	CASSGAANEKLFF	TGTGCCAGCAGCGGGGCGGCTAATGAAAAACTGTTTTTT
.	TRBV3-1/TRBV3-2	TRBD1	TRBJ1-2	CASSPWDRSNYGYTF	TGTGCCAGCAGCCCCTGGGACAGATCAAACTATGGCTACACCTTC
.	TRBV5-1	TRBD1	TRBJ1-2	CASSLGQGASGYTF	TGCGCCAGCAGCTTGGGGCAGGGGGCGAGTGGCTACACCTTC
.	TRBV27	TRBD2	TRBJ2-3	CASSLAGGTDTQYF	TGTGCCAGCAGTTTAGCGGGGGGCACAGATACGCAGTATTTT
.	TRBV25-1	.	TRBJ2-7	CASSSGIYEQYF	TGTGCCAGCAGTTCGGGGATCTACGAGCAGTACTTC
once	TRBV19	.	TRBJ1-2	CASSIATHYGYTF	TGTGCCAGTAGTATAGCGACACACTATGGCTACACCTTC
.	TRBV4-2	TRBD1	TRBJ1-5	CASGMQGGAGRNQPQHF	TGTGCCAGCGGGATGCAGGGGGGTGCGGGTCGCAATCAGCCCCAGCATTTT
.	TRBV5-4	TRBD1	TRBJ2-5	CASSFTPDRVETQYF	TGTGCCAGCAGCTTCACCCCCGACAGGGTTGAGACCCAGTACTTC
.	TRBV10-2	TRBD1	TRBJ2-7	CASSERLGQGNKQYF	TGCGCCAGCAGTGAGAGGTTGGGACAGGGGAATAAGCAGTACTTC
.	TRBV6-5	TRBD1	TRBJ2-2	CASTQGAGGELFF	TGTGCCAGCACACAGGGGGCCGGCGGGGAGCTGTTTTTT
.	TRBV4-2	TRBD1	TRBJ1-6	CASSQDPSGTVNSPLHF	TGTGCCAGCAGCCAAGACCCCTCCGGGACAGTTAATTCACCCCTCCACTTT
.	TRBV18	TRBD1	TRBJ1-3	CASSLQQGVGNTIYF	TGTGCCAGCTCACTCCAACAGGGGGTTGGAAACACCATATATTTT
.	TRBV30	TRBD1	TRBJ1-1	CAWRGDRRNTEAFF	TGTGCCTGGAGGGGGGACAGAAGGAACACTGAAGCTTTCTTT
.	TRBV5-1	.	TRBJ2-3	CASSTPTDTQYF	TGCGCCAGCAGCACTCCCACAGATACGCAGTATTTT
.	TRBV3-1/TRBV3-2	.	TRBJ1-5	CASSLGHSNQPQHF	TGTGCCAGCAGCCTGGGACATAGCAATCAGCCCCAGCATTTT
.	TRBV24-1	.	TRBJ1-2	CATSRAGLLDGYTF	TGTGCCACCAGTCGTGCAGGGTTATTGGATGGCTACACCTTC
.	TRBV18	.	TRBJ1-4	CASSPRGDEKLFF	TGTGCCAGCTCACCCCGGGGGGATGAAAAACTGTTTTTT
.	TRBV28	TRBD1	TRBJ1-5	CASSPGQGGWESNQPQHF	TGTGCCAGCAGTCCTGGACAGGGCGGGTGGGAAAGCAATCAGCCCCAGCATTTT
.	TRBV6-5	TRBD2	TRBJ2-7	CANYLSGRALWEQYF	TGTGCCAATTACTTAAGCGGGAGAGCCCTGTGGGAGCAGTACTTC
.	TRBV7-9	.	TRBJ2-3	CASSLLGGIADTQYF	TGTGCCAGCAGCTTATTGGGCGGGATCGCAGATACGCAGTATTTT
few	TRBV6-1	.	TRBJ1-6	CASSENTGALSPLHF	TGTGCCAGCAGTGAAAACACAGGTGCTTTGTCACCCCTCCACTTT
.	TRBV7-9	.	TRBJ2-3	CASSSSGDTQYF	TGTGCCAGCAGCTCTTCTGGCGATACGCAGTATTTT
once	TRBV5-4	TRBD1	TRBJ1-3	CASRTGQGSGNTIYF	TGTGCCAGCAGGACGGGACAGGGCTCTGGAAACACCATATATTTT
.	TRBV5-5	.	TRBJ2-2	CASSPIAGELFF	TGTGCCAGCAGCCCCATTGCCGGGGAGCTGTTTTTT
.	TRBV5-4	.	TRBJ2-4	CASSVTMGHANIQYF	TGTGCCAGCAGCGTTACCATGGGACACGCAAACATTCAGTACTTC
.	TRBV7-8	TRBD1	TRBJ2-7	CASSRTDRGSTHEQYF	TGTGCCAGCAGCCGTACGGACAGGGGGTCGACCCACGAGCAGTACTTC
few	TRBV5-1	.	TRBJ2-7	CASSQDITYEQYF	TGCGCCAGCAGCCAGGACATCACCTACGAGCAGTACTTC
few	TRBV11-2	.	TRBJ1-5	CASSLGQVGAQHF	TGTGCCAGCAGCTTAGGACAGGTGGGCGCCCAGCATTTT
.	TRBV7-9	TRBD1	TRBJ2-1	CASSLAVGQADFSYNEQFF	TGTGCCAGCAGCTTAGCGGTGGGACAGGCAGACTTCTCCTACAATGAGCAGTTCTTC
.	TRBV4-1	TRBD2	TRBJ2-3	CASRLAGGSDTQYF	TGCGCCAGCAGATTAGCGGGAGGATCGGATACGCAGTATTTT